These T cell receptor beta chains were read from a single sample in a study of blood T cell repertoires in COVID-19. Generated by immunoSEQ multiplex PCR, the TCRdb table keeps only in-frame clones and is missing some. Among fewer than 350,000 clones listed, 80% to 90% were seen once. Sequenced input: PBMCs or T cells enriched from blood (not recorded which). The receptors were gathered from a young man who had recovered from COVID-19. Each CDR3 is given without its conserved first and last residue. The size field is filled for only some rows; it gives once, few, many or a size class.

abundance,v_gene,len,j_gene,CDR3aa
.,TRBV9,12,TRBJ2-7,ASSPGGLTGEQY
.,TRBV19,13,TRBJ2-2,ASSLGLGNTGELF
once,TRBV4-1,11,TRBJ2-3,ASSQDSQGSQY
.,TRBV2,13,TRBJ2-3,ASSAGAGSTDTQY
.,TRBV5-1,13,TRBJ2-5,ASRSNLGQQETQY
.,TRBV27,13,TRBJ2-7,ASSLSGTEVYEQY
.,TRBV12-3/TRBV12-4,10,TRBJ1-2,ASSQTDYGYT
.,TRBV4-2,15,TRBJ2-3,ASSHDRPFQAPDTQY
.,TRBV12-3/TRBV12-4,11,TRBJ1-2,ASSFGQGGGYT
.,TRBV7-9,11,TRBJ1-2,ASSSDRFDGYT
.,TRBV30,12,TRBJ1-1,AWTQGFPNTEAF
few,TRBV19,14,TRBJ1-2,ASSIVGGQGRYGYT
few,TRBV7-2,12,TRBJ2-5,ASSFQRGEETQY
once,TRBV7-9,12,TRBJ1-2,ASSLLGAGYGYT
.,TRBV4-2,14,TRBJ2-1,ASSGRTGGSYNEQF
.,TRBV7-2,16,TRBJ2-5,ASSLTRLIPGDQETQY
.,TRBV4-1,15,TRBJ1-4,ASSQFEFGETNEKLF
.,TRBV3-1/TRBV3-2,9,TRBJ2-7,ASSHAGEQY
.,TRBV12-3/TRBV12-4,11,TRBJ1-2,ASSLMAGYGYT
.,TRBV19,13,TRBJ2-3,ASSRTTTAPRAQY
.,TRBV2,10,TRBJ1-2,ASSTGDYGYT
.,TRBV27,11,TRBJ1-4,ATTYRDGEKLF
.,TRBV4-1,14,TRBJ1-5,ASSQVGDRANQPQH
.,TRBV2,13,TRBJ2-2,ATPSRGGNTGELF
.,TRBV12-5,17,TRBJ2-1,ASGTPSGDRRSSYNEQF
.,TRBV6-2/TRBV6-3,12,TRBJ2-5,ASRPPGSLETQY
.,TRBV6-2/TRBV6-3,13,TRBJ2-3,ASSYGLQGTDTQY
.,TRBV5-1,12,TRBJ1-2,ASSLGGIDKGYT
.,TRBV5-1,12,TRBJ1-6,ASSEDRRSSPLH
once,TRBV30,14,TRBJ2-5,AWGPLRDRGRGTQY
.,TRBV9,12,TRBJ1-1,ASSVRSGNTEAF
.,TRBV6-5,12,TRBJ2-2,ASSRSGGAAELF
.,TRBV12-3/TRBV12-4,11,TRBJ2-7,ASTTGSSYEQY
.,TRBV18,14,TRBJ1-4,ASSPRSAERGEKLF
.,TRBV4-3,16,TRBJ1-3,ASSHDWGPRGSGNTIY
.,TRBV19,13,TRBJ1-2,ASSSTGGDPLGYT
.,TRBV15,11,TRBJ1-1,ATSREFRSEAF
.,TRBV5-1,13,TRBJ2-7,ASSLVDRALNEQY
.,TRBV5-1,11,TRBJ2-7,ASSRQGINEQY
.,TRBV10-1,12,TRBJ1-1,ASSEDRVNTEAF
.,TRBV6-1,14,TRBJ2-3,ASSEAAGGPPDTQY
.,TRBV18,13,TRBJ1-5,ASSTDRGNNQPQH
.,TRBV5-1,12,TRBJ2-1,ASSFGQRNNEQF
.,TRBV2,13,TRBJ1-5,ASQTGIQGNQPQH
.,TRBV12-3/TRBV12-4,11,TRBJ1-2,ASSLRELYGYT
.,TRBV7-9,11,TRBJ2-2,ASSPLRAGELF
once,TRBV3-1/TRBV3-2,13,TRBJ2-1,ASSQDPTIGYEQF
.,TRBV14,16,TRBJ2-7,ASSQRLAGGLISYEQY
.,TRBV29-1,11,TRBJ1-1,SVGQEMNTEAF